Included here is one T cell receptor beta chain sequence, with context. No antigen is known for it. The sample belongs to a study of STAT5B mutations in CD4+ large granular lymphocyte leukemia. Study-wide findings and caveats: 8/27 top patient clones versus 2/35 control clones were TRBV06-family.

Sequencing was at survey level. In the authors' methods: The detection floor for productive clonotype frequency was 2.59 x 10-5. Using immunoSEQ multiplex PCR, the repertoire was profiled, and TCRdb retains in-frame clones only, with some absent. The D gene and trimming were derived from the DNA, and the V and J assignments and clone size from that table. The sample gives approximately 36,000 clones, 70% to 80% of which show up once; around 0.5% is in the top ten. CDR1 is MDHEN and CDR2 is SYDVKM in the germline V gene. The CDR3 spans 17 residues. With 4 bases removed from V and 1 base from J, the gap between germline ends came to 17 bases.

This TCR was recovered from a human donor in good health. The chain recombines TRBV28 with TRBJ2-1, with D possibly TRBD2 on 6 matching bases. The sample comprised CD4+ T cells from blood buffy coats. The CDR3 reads CASSSPSNSGSYNEQFF. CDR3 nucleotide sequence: TGTGCCAGCAGTTCCCCCTCGAATAGCGGATCCTACAATGAGCAGTTCTTC.